Listed below are T cell receptor beta chains from one sample, sequenced in a study of cytomegalovirus exposure and HLA in healthy donors. Assay used: immunoSEQ multiplex PCR; TCRdb lists only in-frame clones, some missing. The sample yields approximately 70,000 clones, approximately 74% seen once. Sample: PBMCs. The receptors shown here come from a woman aged 30 to 39 in good health and CMV-seropositive. CDR3s leave out the opening cysteine and the closing phenylalanine or tryptophan. D genes are given only for firm matches.

J: TRBJ1-2
V: TRBV6-5
D: TRBD1
CDR3: ASSSTGHRGRGGYT

J: TRBJ1-5
V: TRBV28
D: TRBD1
CDR3: ASSSGGQGKGPQH

J: TRBJ2-3
V: TRBV30
D: TRBD2
CDR3: AWSVKVEPSGGSTDTQY

J: TRBJ2-7
V: TRBV13
D: TRBD1
CDR3: ASSSYRGLAHEQY

J: TRBJ2-3
V: TRBV18
D: TRBD2
CDR3: ASSLSTSGTDTQY

J: TRBJ1-5
V: TRBV30
D: NA
CDR3: AWSGGINQPQH

J: TRBJ1-2
V: TRBV6-5
D: TRBD1
CDR3: ASSSPGQGNYGYT

J: TRBJ1-1
V: TRBV6-5
D: NA
CDR3: ASGRGGNTEAF

J: TRBJ2-4
V: TRBV6-5
D: TRBD1
CDR3: ASSEGQGKNIQY

J: TRBJ2-3
V: TRBV9
D: TRBD2
CDR3: ASSPTSGTFQTDTQY

J: TRBJ1-1
V: TRBV7-9
D: TRBD1
CDR3: ASSATGGNTEAF

J: TRBJ2-1
V: TRBV2
D: TRBD2
CDR3: ASKAAGGYNEQF

J: TRBJ2-1
V: TRBV6-4
D: NA
CDR3: ASSDPAGNEQF

J: TRBJ2-7
V: TRBV6-1
D: NA
CDR3: ASSEGDLTYEQY

J: TRBJ2-7
V: TRBV5-4
D: NA
CDR3: ASSSGPSLLLGSEQY

J: TRBJ1-2
V: TRBV2
D: TRBD1
CDR3: ARSGTGLDGYT

J: TRBJ2-1
V: TRBV28
D: TRBD2
CDR3: ASSLFTSGREQF

J: TRBJ2-1
V: TRBV27
D: NA
CDR3: ASSFSGTGFDEQF